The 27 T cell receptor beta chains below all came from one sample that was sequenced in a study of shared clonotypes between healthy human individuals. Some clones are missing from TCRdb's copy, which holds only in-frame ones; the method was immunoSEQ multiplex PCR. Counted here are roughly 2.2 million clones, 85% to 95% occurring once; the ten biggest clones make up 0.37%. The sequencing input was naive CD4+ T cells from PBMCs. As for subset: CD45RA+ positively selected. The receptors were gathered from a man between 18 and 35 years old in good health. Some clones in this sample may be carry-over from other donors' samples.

The CDR3 coding sequence is TGTGCCAGCACCCGCCGGACAGGGGATGAAAAACTGTTTTTT. Translated, it gives CASTRRTGDEKLFF. The chain carries TRBV2 and TRBJ1-4; TRBD1 matches 9 bases. Looked up from germline, CDR1 is SNHLY and CDR2 is FYNNEI. Germline trimming cut 7 bases from V and 6 bases from J; bases unmatched to any gene: 6. CDR3 size: 14 residues.

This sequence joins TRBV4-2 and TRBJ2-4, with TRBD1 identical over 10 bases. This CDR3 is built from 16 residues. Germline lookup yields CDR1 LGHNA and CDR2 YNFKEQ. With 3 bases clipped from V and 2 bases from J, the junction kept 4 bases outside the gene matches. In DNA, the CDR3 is TGTGCCAGCAGCCACCGGGACAGGGGTTCCAAAAACATTCAGTACTTC. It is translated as CASSHRDRGSKNIQYF.

CDR3 loop: CASSFGTARLETQYF. DNA of the CDR3: TGTGCCAGCAGCTTCGGGACAGCCAGGTTAGAGACCCAGTACTTC. The chain combines TRBV11-1 with TRBJ2-5, with TRBD1 matching over 7 bases. The CDR3 extends over 15 amino acids. The V and J ends lost 3 bases and 4 bases, in that order; junction bases with no gene match: 8. Germline CDR1 is SGHAT and CDR2 is FQDESV (reference sequence).

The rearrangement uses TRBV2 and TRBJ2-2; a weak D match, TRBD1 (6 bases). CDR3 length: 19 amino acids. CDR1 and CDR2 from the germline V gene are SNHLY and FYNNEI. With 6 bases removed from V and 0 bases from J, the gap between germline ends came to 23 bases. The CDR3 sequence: CASRLRGPGAPANTGELFF. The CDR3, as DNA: TGTGCCAGCAGACTCAGGGGCCCCGGGGCGCCAGCGAACACCGGGGAGCTGTTTTTT.

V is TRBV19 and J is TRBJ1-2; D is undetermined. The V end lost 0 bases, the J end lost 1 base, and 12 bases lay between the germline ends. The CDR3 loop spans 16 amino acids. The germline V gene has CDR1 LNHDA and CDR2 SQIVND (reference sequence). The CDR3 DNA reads TGTGCCAGTAGTATAGATCGTAAAGGCGATAACTATGGCTACACCTTC. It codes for CASSIDRKGDNYGYTF. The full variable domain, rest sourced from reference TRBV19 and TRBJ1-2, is DGGITQSPKYLFRKEGQNVTLSCEQNLNHDAMYWYRQDPGQGLRLIYYSQIVNDFQKGDIAEGYSVSREKKESFPLTVTSAQKNPTAFYLCASSIDRKGDNYGYTFGSGTRLTVV.

This CDR3 reads CASREVGAGETQYF. The DNA of the CDR3 is TGTGCCAGCAGGGAGGTGGGCGCCGGGGAGACCCAGTACTTC. The chain couples TRBV11-2 to TRBJ2-5; D possibly corresponds to TRBD2 (5 bases). Trimming removed 6 bases at V and 5 bases at J, with 16 bases between. The germline V gene encodes CDR1 SGHAT and CDR2 FQNNGV. The CDR3 runs to 14 residues.

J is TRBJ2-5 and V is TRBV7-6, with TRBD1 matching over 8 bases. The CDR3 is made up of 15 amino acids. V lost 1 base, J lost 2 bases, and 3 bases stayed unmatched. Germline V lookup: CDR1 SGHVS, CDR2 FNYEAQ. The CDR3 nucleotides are TGTGCCAGCAGCTTAGGGGGGACAGGTCAAGAGACCCAGTACTTC. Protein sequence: CASSLGGTGQETQYF. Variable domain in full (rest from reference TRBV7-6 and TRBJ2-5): GAGVSQSPRYKVTKRGQDVALRCDPISGHVSLYWYRQALGQGPEFLTYFNYEAQQDKSGLPNDRFSAERPEGSISTLTIQRTEQRDSAMYRCASSLGGTGQETQYFGPGTRLLVL.

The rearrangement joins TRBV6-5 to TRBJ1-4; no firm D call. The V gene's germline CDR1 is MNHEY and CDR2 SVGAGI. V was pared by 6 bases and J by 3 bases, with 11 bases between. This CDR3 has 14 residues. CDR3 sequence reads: CASRGGSPNEKLFF. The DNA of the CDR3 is TGTGCCAGCAGAGGCGGGTCCCCTAATGAAAAACTGTTTTTT.

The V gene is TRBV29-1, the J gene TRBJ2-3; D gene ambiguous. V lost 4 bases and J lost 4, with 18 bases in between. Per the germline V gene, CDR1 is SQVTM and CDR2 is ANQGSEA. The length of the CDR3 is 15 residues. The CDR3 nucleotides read TGCAGCGTTGCTATTACATTATCCGGACCAGATACGCAGTATTTT. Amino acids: CSVAITLSGPDTQYF.

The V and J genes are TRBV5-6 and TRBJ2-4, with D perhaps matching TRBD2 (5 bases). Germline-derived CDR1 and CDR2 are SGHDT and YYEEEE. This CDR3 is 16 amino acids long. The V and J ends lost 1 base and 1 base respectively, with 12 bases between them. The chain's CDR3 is CASSLFGGIAKNIQYF. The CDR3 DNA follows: TGTGCCAGCAGCTTGTTCGGAGGTATTGCCAAAAACATTCAGTACTTC.

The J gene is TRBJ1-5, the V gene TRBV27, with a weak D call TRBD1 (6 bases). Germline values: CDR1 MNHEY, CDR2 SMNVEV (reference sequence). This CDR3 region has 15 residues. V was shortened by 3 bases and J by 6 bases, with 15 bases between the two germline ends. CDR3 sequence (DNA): TGTGCCAGCAGTTTGAAAGGGGGGTCGGGTCAGCCCCAGCATTTT. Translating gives CASSLKGGSGQPQHF.

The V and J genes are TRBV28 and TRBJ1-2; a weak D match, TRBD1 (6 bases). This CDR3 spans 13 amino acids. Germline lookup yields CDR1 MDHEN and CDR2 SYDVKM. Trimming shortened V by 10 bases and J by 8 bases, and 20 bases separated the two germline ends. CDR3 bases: TGTGCCAACACCCTCAGCAAGGGGGGAGGCTACACCTTC. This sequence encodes CANTLSKGGGYTF.

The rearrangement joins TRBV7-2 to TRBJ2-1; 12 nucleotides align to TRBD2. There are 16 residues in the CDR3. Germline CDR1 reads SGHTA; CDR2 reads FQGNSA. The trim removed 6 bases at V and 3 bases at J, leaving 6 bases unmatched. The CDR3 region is CASSWRLAGDYNEQFF. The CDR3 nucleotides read TGTGCCAGCAGTTGGAGACTAGCGGGAGACTACAATGAGCAGTTCTTC.

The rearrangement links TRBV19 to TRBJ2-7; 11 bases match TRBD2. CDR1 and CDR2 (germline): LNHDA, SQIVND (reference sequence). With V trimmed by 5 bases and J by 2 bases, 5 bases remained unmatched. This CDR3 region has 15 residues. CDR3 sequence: CASSPRLAGPYEQYF. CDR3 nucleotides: TGTGCCAGTAGTCCGCGACTAGCGGGACCCTACGAGCAGTACTTC.

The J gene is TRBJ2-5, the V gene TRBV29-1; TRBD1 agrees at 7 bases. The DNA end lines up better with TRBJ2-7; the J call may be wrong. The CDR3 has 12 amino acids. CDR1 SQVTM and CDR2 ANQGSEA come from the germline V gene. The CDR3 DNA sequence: TGCAGCGTTGAAGTGACAGGGCGCGAGCAGTACTTC. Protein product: CSVEVTGREQYF.

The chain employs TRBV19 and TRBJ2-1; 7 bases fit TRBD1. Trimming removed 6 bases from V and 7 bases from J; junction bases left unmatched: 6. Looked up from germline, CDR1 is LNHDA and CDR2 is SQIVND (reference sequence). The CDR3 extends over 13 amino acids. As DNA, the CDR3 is TGTGCCAGTAGAGGGGGCGCGAGAAATGAGCAGTTCTTC. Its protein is CASRGGARNEQFF. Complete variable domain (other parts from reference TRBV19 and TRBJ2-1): DGGITQSPKYLFRKEGQNVTLSCEQNLNHDAMYWYRQDPGQGLRLIYYSQIVNDFQKGDIAEGYSVSREKKESFPLTVTSAQKNPTAFYLCASRGGARNEQFFGPGTRLTVL.

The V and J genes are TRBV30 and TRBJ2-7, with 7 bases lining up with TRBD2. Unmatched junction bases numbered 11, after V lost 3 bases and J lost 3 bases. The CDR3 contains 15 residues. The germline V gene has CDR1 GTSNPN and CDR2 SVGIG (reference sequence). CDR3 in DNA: TGTGCCTGGAGGTATCCGGGAGGTTCCCGCTACGAGCAGTACTTC. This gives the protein CAWRYPGGSRYEQYF. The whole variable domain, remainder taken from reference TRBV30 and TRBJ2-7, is SQTIHQWPATLVQPVGSPLSLECTVEGTSNPNLYWYRQAAGRGLQLLFYSVGIGQISSEVPQNLSASRPQDRQFILSSKKLLLSDSGFYLCAWRYPGGSRYEQYFGPGTRLTVT.

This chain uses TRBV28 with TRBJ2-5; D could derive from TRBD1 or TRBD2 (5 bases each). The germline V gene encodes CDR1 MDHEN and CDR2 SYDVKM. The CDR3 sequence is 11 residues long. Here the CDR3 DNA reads TGTGCTGCGTCGGGGACAGAGACCCAGTACTTC. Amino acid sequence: CAASGTETQYF. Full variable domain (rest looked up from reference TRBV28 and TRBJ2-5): DVKVTQSSRYLVKRTGEKVFLECVQDMDHENMFWYRQDPGLGLRLIYFSYDVKMKEKGDIPEGYSVSREKKERFSLILESASTNQTSMYLCAASGTETQYFGPGTRLLVL.

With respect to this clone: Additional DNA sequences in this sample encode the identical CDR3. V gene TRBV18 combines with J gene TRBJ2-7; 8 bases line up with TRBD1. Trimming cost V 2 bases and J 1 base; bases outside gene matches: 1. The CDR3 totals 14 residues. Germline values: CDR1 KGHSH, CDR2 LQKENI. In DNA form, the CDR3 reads TGTGCCAGCTCACCAAGGGACAGGTCCTACGAGCAGTACTTC. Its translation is CASSPRDRSYEQYF. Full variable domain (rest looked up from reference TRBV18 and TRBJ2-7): NAGVMQNPRHLVRRRGQEARLRCSPMKGHSHVYWYRQLPEEGLKFMVYLQKENIIDESGMPKERFSAEFPKEGPSILRIQQVVRGDSAAYFCASSPRDRSYEQYFGPGTRLTVT.

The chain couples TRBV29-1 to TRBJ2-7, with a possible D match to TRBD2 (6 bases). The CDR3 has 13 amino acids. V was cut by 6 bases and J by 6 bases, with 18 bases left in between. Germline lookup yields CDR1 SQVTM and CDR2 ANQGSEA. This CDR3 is CSVCLLRGGEQYF. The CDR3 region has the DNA TGCAGCGTCTGTCTACTTAGGGGAGGCGAGCAGTACTTC.

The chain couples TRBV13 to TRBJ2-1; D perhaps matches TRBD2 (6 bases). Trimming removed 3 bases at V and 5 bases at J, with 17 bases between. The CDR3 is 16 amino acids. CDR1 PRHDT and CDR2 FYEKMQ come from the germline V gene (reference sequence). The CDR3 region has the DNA TGTGCCAGCAGCTTGCTAGCGATATCCGACGACAATGAGCAGTTCTTC. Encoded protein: CASSLLAISDDNEQFF.

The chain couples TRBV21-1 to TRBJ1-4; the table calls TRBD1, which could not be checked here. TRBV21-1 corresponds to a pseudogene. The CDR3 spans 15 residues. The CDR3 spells CASSTTGQGGEKLFF. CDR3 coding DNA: TGTGCCAGCAGCACAACCGGACAGGGTGGTGAAAAACTGTTTTTT.

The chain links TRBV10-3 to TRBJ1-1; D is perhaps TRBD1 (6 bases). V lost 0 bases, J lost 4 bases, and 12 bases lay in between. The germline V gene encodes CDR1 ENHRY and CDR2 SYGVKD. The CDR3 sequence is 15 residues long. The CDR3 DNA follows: TGTGCCATCAGTGAGTCGACAGGCCGCGGCACTGAAGCTTTCTTT. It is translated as CAISESTGRGTEAFF.

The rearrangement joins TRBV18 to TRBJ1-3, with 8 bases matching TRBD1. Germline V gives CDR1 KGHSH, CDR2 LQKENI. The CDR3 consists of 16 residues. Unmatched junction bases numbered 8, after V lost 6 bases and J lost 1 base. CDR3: CASSLGQGPSGNTIYF. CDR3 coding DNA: TGTGCCAGCTCCCTCGGACAGGGTCCTTCTGGAAACACCATATATTTT.

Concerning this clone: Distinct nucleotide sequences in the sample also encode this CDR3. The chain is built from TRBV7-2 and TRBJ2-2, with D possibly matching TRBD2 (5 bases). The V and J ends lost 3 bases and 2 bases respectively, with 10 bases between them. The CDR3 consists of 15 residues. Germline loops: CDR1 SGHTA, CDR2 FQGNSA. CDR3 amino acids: CASSLRTGNTGELFF. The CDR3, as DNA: TGTGCCAGCAGCTTGCGGACTGGCAACACCGGGGAGCTGTTTTTT.

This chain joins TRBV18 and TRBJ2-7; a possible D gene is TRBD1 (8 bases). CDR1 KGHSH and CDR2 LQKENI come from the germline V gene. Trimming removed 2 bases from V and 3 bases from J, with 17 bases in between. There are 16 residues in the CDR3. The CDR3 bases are TGTGCCAGCTCACCAGGGGGGGACAGGAGCCTCTACGAGCAGTACTTC. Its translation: CASSPGGDRSLYEQYF.

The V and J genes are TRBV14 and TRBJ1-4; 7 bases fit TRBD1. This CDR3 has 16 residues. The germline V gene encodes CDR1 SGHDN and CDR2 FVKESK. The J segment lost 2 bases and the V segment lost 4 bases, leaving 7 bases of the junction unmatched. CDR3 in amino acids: CASSLRPGQTNEKLFF. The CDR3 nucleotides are TGTGCCAGCAGCCTACGACCGGGACAGACTAATGAAAAACTGTTTTTT.